The clone carrying this T cell receptor (beta chain) was detected once. The primer mix had 60 V beta and 13 J beta primers. Generated by immunoSEQ multiplex PCR, the TCRdb table keeps only in-frame clones and is missing some. The sample lists 100,000 or so clones; around 86% were seen once. Trimming removed 11 bases from V and 4 bases from J; junction bases left unmatched: 12. The CDR3 extends over 14 amino acids. Germline CDR1 reads SNHLY; CDR2 reads FYNNEI. The sample comes from a study of glioma-infiltrating T cells after dendritic cell vaccination. The overall study: Samples are from glioblastoma patients in Phase I and II dendritic cell vaccine trials.

This sequence was found in a human donor with glioblastoma. Specimen: blood, collected before dendritic cell vaccination. This chain uses TRBV2 with TRBJ1-2; 8 positions agree with TRBD1. The CDR3 loop reads CAGVAGGSGYGYTF. As DNA, the CDR3 is TGTGCCGGGGTCGCAGGGGGCAGCGGCTATGGCTACACCTTC.